The 27 T cell receptor beta chains reported below all come from one sample, sequenced in a study of human T cells and chemical hapten exposure (dated by TCRdb to about 2021). The method behind the library was RACE. TCRdb lists the instrument as NextSeq 500. TCRdb trimmed public reads at Q25 via fastp, called clones via MiXCR and kept in-frame beta chains. One record per CDR3 amino acid sequence lists the most common genes and DNA. Recorded for this sample are 90,000 or so distinct CDR3 sequences; roughly 8.5% of them occurred a single time. Jointly, the top ten make up 2.6% of the sample. This specimen's time point label, interpreted: pre-sensitization, week 0. The sample's treatment or condition, from its label and the paper: therapeutic diphenylcyclopropenone sensitization with weekly scalp DPC. The input for sequencing was whole blood, taken in connection with sensitization to the hapten diphenylcyclopropenone (DPC). These receptors came from a man aged 35 to 55 with alopecia areata. Some clones in this sample may be carry-over from other donors' samples.

This clonotype has ten or more counts. The chain has TRBV6-1 and TRBJ2-4; 8 nucleotides match TRBD2. This CDR3 comprises 16 residues. CDR1 is MNHNS, CDR2 SASEGT, per germline. With V trimmed by 1 base and J by 0 bases, 2 bases remained unmatched. CDR3 nucleotide sequence: TGTGCCAGCAGTGAAGTTACTAGCGGAGCCAAAAACATTCAGTACTTC. It specifies CASSEVTSGAKNIQYF.

The rearrangement joins TRBV24-1 to TRBJ2-3; 8 bases match TRBD2. The CDR3 length is 15 residues. V shed 3 bases and J 6 bases; nucleotides not matched to a gene: 7. Germline CDR1 reads KGHDR; CDR2 reads SFDVKD. The CDR3 region is CATSDQAGGYDTQYF. In nucleotides, the CDR3 is TGTGCCACCAGTGATCAGGCGGGAGGATATGATACGCAGTATTTT.

A few counts support this clonotype. The chain links TRBV11-2 to TRBJ2-1; 7 bases match TRBD2. Germline lookup yields CDR1 SGHAT and CDR2 FQNNGV. The CDR3 length is 13 residues. Trimming cost V 5 bases and J 6 bases; bases outside gene matches: 4. CDR3 bases: TGTGCCAGCAGCCCGACTAGCCGCAATGAGCAGTTCTTC. This encodes CASSPTSRNEQFF.

The table lists this clonotype with a few counts. The genes are TRBV7-8 and TRBJ2-7; a possible D gene is TRBD1 (5 bases). Germline CDR1 reads SGHVS; CDR2 reads FQNEAQ. V was pared by 1 base and J by 6 bases, with 13 bases between. The CDR3 runs 14 residues. CDR3 in DNA: TGTGCCAGCAGCTTAGTAACAGGAATTGCCGAGCAGTACGTC. Amino acid sequence: CASSLVTGIAEQYV.

This clonotype was found a few times. The chain employs TRBV3-1 and TRBJ1-6; D is undetermined. The CDR3 consists of 16 residues. Trimming shortened V by 4 bases and J by 7 bases, and 17 bases separated the two germline ends. The germline CDR1 and CDR2 sequences are LGHDT and YNNKEL (reference sequence). The CDR3 sequence: CASSPSDLVRNSPLHF. The CDR3, as DNA: TGTGCCAGCAGCCCGTCGGACCTGGTGCGAAATTCACCCCTCCACTTT.

This chain joins TRBV7-2 and TRBJ1-3; 9 positions agree with TRBD1. Germline CDR1 and CDR2: SGHTA and FQGNSA. This CDR3 has 17 residues. The trim removed 2 bases at V and 1 base at J, leaving 6 bases unmatched. CDR3 protein: CASSLYGTGRSGNTIYF. The CDR3 coding sequence is TGTGCCAGCAGCTTATACGGGACAGGGCGTTCTGGAAACACCATATATTTT.

In this sample, this clonotype turned up a few times. This rearrangement joins TRBV25-1 to TRBJ2-7, with D tentatively TRBD1 (7 bases). V gave up 10 bases and J gave up 3 bases, with 16 bases separating them. CDR1 MGHDK and CDR2 SYGVNS come from the germline V gene. The CDR3 is 13 residues long. CDR3 nucleotide sequence: TGTGCCACCGAGACAGGGAGGTACTACGAGCAGTACTTC. It specifies CATETGRYYEQYF.

The rearrangement uses TRBV28 and TRBJ2-5, with D hard to call. The CDR3 is 14 amino acids. Trimming removed 2 bases at V and 5 bases at J, with 12 bases between. Germline V gene data show CDR1 as MDHEN and CDR2 as SYDVKM. CDR3 DNA: TGTGCCAGCAGTTTACCCGAAGTTCGGGAGACCCAGTACTTC. Its protein is CASSLPEVRETQYF. The complete variable domain, with remaining parts taken from reference TRBV28 and TRBJ2-5, reads DVKVTQSSRYLVKRTGEKVFLECVQDMDHENMFWYRQDPGLGLRLIYFSYDVKMKEKGDIPEGYSVSREKKERFSLILESASTNQTSMYLCASSLPEVRETQYFGPGTRLLVL.

This clonotype was counted ten times or more. V is TRBV30 and J is TRBJ2-5; perhaps TRBD2 as D (7 bases). V was cut by 2 bases and J by 4 bases, with 17 bases left in between. This CDR3 has 15 amino acids. Germline CDR1 and CDR2: GTSNPN and SVGIG (reference sequence). CDR3 sequence: CAWSTPEGGGETQYF. CDR3 coding DNA: TGTGCCTGGAGTACTCCAGAAGGGGGGGGAGAGACCCAGTACTTC.

A few counts support this clonotype. V is TRBV6-2 or TRBV6-3 and J is TRBJ2-2; no reliable D call. CDR3 length equals 17 residues. Germline CDR1 reads MNHEY; CDR2 reads SVGEGT. Between the trimmed V and J ends, which lost 4 bases and 0 bases, there was a span of 15 bases. In DNA form, the CDR3 reads TGTGCCAGCAGTTTGCTCGGACGGGTCGCGAACACCGGGGAGCTGTTTTTT. Its translation: CASSLLGRVANTGELFF.

This clonotype turned up a few times. The chain carries TRBV4-2 and TRBJ1-5; 7 bases fit TRBD1. Losses at the gene ends were 4 bases for V and 9 bases for J; bases not matched to a gene: 9. The CDR3 has 14 residues. From germline, CDR1 is LGHNA and CDR2 YNFKEQ. CDR3 residues: CASSLDREGRPQHF. Here the CDR3 DNA reads TGTGCCAGCAGCCTCGACAGGGAGGGCCGGCCCCAGCATTTT.

The chain employs TRBV30 and TRBJ1-1; 7 nucleotides agree with TRBD1. Germline assignment: CDR1 GTSNPN and CDR2 SVGIG (reference sequence). There are 12 residues in the CDR3. J lost 10 bases, V lost 7 bases, and 12 bases had no gene match. The CDR3, as DNA: TGTGCCTTCCTTACAGGGGCCAACTCAGCTTTCTTT. Translation: CAFLTGANSAFF.

This clonotype was observed at least ten times. The V and J genes are TRBV5-1 and TRBJ2-6, with TRBD2 as a possible D gene (5 bases). From germline, CDR1 is SGHRS and CDR2 YFSETQ. Trimming took 4 bases from V and 0 from J, leaving 11 bases between them. The CDR3 runs 16 residues. CDR3 nucleotide sequence: TGCGCCAGCAGCACGCTAGGGAGCTCTGGGGCCAACGTCCTGACTTTC. This codes for CASSTLGSSGANVLTF.

This clonotype came up many times. V and J are TRBV11-1 and TRBJ2-7, with TRBD2 matching over 8 bases. This CDR3 contains 16 residues. After removal of 6 bases from V and 4 bases from J, the junction contained 14 bases not matched to a gene. The germline V gene encodes CDR1 SGHAT and CDR2 FQDESV (reference sequence). The CDR3 is CASSAWGSGMSYEQYV. The CDR3 DNA reads as TGTGCCAGCAGTGCGTGGGGTAGCGGGATGTCGTACGAGCAGTACGTC.

The sample holds many counts of this clonotype. V and J are TRBV3-1 and TRBJ1-5, with D tentatively TRBD1 (6 bases). V was shortened by 4 bases and J by 6 bases, with 16 bases between the two germline ends. Germline V gene lookup returns CDR1 LGHDT and CDR2 YNNKEL (reference sequence). The CDR3 has 15 amino acids. The chain's CDR3 is CASSPIGTLGQPQHF. Here the CDR3 DNA reads TGTGCCAGCAGCCCTATCGGGACACTGGGTCAGCCCCAGCATTTT.

The rearrangement joins TRBV5-8 to TRBJ1-6, with 7 bases aligning to TRBD1. The CDR3 has 15 amino acids. Germline V gene sequence: CDR1 SGHTS, CDR2 YDEGEE. V trimming: 3 bases; J trimming: 6 bases; junction bases outside the gene matches: 6. The DNA for the CDR3 is TGTGCCAGCAGCTGGAGACAGGGCCCTAATTCACCCCTCCACTTT. Its protein product is CASSWRQGPNSPLHF.

About this clonotype: An end of the junction differs from the germline gene, which may be a read error. This chain links TRBV2 with TRBJ2-1; the match to TRBD1 covers 9 bases. CDR1 and CDR2 from the germline V gene are SNHLY and FYNNEI. The CDR3 loop spans 15 amino acids. This CDR3 is CASREGTGTSNEQFF. For the CDR3, the DNA is TGTGCCAGCAGGGAAGGGACAGGGACAAGCAATGAGCAGTTCTTC.

Many counts were recorded for this clonotype. The chain recombines TRBV12-3 or TRBV12-4 with TRBJ1-5; D uncertain. Trimming took off 3 bases at V and 7 bases at J, with 7 bases between the two ends. The CDR3 has 12 amino acids. The CDR3 nucleotides are TGTGCCAGCAGTTTTAGAACCCAGCCCCAGCATTTT. Amino acid sequence: CASSFRTQPQHF.

V gene TRBV7-9 combines with J gene TRBJ1-2, with unresolved D. Germline CDR1 is SEHNR and CDR2 is FQNEAQ (reference sequence). V shed 1 base and J shed 7 bases, with 13 bases lying between them. The CDR3 sequence is 14 residues long. CDR3 coding DNA: TGTGCCAGCAGCTTAGACACAAGTCGGCGTGGCTACACCTTC. It yields the protein CASSLDTSRRGYTF.

This clonotype appeared many times. The rearrangement uses TRBV20-1 and TRBJ2-7; 9 bases match TRBD2. Germline CDR1 and CDR2: DFQATT and SNEGSKA (reference sequence). With V trimmed by 5 bases and J by 6 bases, 20 bases remained unmatched. CDR3 length equals 17 residues. This CDR3 is CSAPPGGRALGLGEQYF. DNA of the CDR3: TGCAGTGCTCCCCCAGGCGGGAGGGCCCTCGGTTTGGGCGAGCAGTACTTC.

This clonotype was recorded at least ten times. This chain connects TRBV6-5 to TRBJ1-2, with a tentative D call TRBD1 (6 bases). The CDR3 totals 13 residues. Trimming took off 2 bases at V and 4 bases at J, with 8 bases between the two ends. Per the germline V gene, CDR1 is MNHEY and CDR2 is SVGAGI. CDR3 sequence (DNA): TGTGCCAGCAGTTACGGGGGGCTCTATGGCTACACCTTC. It is translated as CASSYGGLYGYTF.

This clonotype was recorded a few times. This chain's CDR3 is CASSSGTSGSEQFF. The CDR3 DNA reads as TGTGCCAGCAGCTCGGGGACTAGCGGAAGTGAGCAGTTCTTC. The genes are TRBV5-4 and TRBJ2-1; TRBD2 matches at 11 bases. CDR1 SGHNT and CDR2 YYREEE come from the germline V gene (reference sequence). The CDR3 runs 14 residues. The J segment lost 9 bases and the V segment lost 3 bases, leaving 5 bases of the junction unmatched.

This clonotype appeared many times. The chain recombines TRBV6-2 or TRBV6-3 with TRBJ2-3; no definite D call. Trimming cost V 5 bases and J 5 bases, with 5 bases left between them. Germline values: CDR1 MNHEY, CDR2 SVGEGT. This CDR3 has 11 residues. Here the CDR3 DNA reads TGTGCCAGCAGTCCTTTAGATACGCAGTATTTT. It codes for CASSPLDTQYF.

This clonotype was observed a handful of times. Here the CDR3 reads CAVQVGNEQFF. CDR3 nucleotides: TGTGCCGTACAGGTTGGCAATGAGCAGTTCTTC. The rearrangement uses TRBV24-1 and TRBJ2-1, with D perhaps matching TRBD1 (5 bases). This CDR3 region has 11 residues. V was shortened by 12 bases and J by 6 bases, with 11 bases between the two germline ends. Germline-derived CDR1 and CDR2 are KGHDR and SFDVKD.

V is TRBV4-2 and J is TRBJ1-5, with a possible D match to TRBD1 (5 bases). CDR1 and CDR2 from the germline V gene are LGHNA and YNFKEQ. The CDR3 covers 15 residues. V lost 0 bases, J lost 3 bases, and 9 bases lay in between. DNA for the CDR3: TGTGCCAGCAGCCAAGAAGGGGAGGTCAATCAGCCCCAGCATTTT. Translating it yields CASSQEGEVNQPQHF.

This clonotype was counted a single time. The chain employs TRBV7-9 and TRBJ2-1; 10 bases agree with TRBD1. This CDR3 is built from 15 residues. Germline trimming cut 5 bases from V and 7 bases from J; bases unmatched to any gene: 8. Germline CDR1 and CDR2: SEHNR and FQNEAQ (reference sequence). Here the CDR3 reads CASSLIGTGVNEQFF. CDR3 sequence (DNA): TGTGCCAGCAGCCTAATCGGGACAGGGGTGAATGAGCAGTTCTTC.

This clonotype has a handful of counts. The chain carries TRBV5-5 and TRBJ2-5; D is perhaps TRBD1 or TRBD2 (5 bases each). The V gene's germline CDR1 is SGHKS and CDR2 YYEKEE (reference sequence). The CDR3 is 16 amino acids. The V gene lost 7 bases and the J gene lost 4 bases, with 23 bases spanning the gap. CDR3 in DNA: TGTGCCAGCGGATTGACGGCCGGGGCAGGGTTAGAGACCCAGTACTTC. It codes for CASGLTAGAGLETQYF. The entire variable domain, with the rest obtained from reference TRBV5-5 and TRBJ2-5, is as follows: DAGVTQSPTHLIKTRGQQVTLRCSPISGHKSVSWYQQVLGQGPQFIFQYYEKEERGRGNFPDRFSARQFPNYSSELNVNALLLGDSALYLCASGLTAGAGLETQYFGPGTRLLVL.